The entry below gives a single TCR beta chain sequence along with its context. Its antigen is unidentified. These data come from a study of identical twins. Study-level points and caveats: For cord blood, abundant beta clonotypes had fewer insertions, unlike memory repertoires, which showed none. Twin sharing of out-of-frame TCR alpha was underestimated by models in monozygotic pairs.

CDR1 and CDR2 (germline): DFQATT, SNEGSKA (reference sequence). The CDR3 sequence is 13 residues long. Trimming stripped 0 bases from V and 5 bases from J, with 8 bases between. Unique molecular identifiers were present on cDNA, and template switching added a universal primer site. TCRdb processed the 5' RACE reads anew with MiXCR; each CDR3 protein has one entry. This sample has some 440,000 distinct CDR3 sequences, with 20% to 25% found just once. The same data also went into a second study, on T cells expressing NK-cell markers.

The sequence was obtained from a woman aged 18 to 35 in good health. Sequenced input: CD4+ T cells sorted from blood. The V call is TRBV20-1, the J call TRBJ2-1, with no clear D. The CDR3 DNA follows: TGCAGTGCTAGAGATGGCCTTGACAATGAGCAGTTCTTC. Residues: CSARDGLDNEQFF.